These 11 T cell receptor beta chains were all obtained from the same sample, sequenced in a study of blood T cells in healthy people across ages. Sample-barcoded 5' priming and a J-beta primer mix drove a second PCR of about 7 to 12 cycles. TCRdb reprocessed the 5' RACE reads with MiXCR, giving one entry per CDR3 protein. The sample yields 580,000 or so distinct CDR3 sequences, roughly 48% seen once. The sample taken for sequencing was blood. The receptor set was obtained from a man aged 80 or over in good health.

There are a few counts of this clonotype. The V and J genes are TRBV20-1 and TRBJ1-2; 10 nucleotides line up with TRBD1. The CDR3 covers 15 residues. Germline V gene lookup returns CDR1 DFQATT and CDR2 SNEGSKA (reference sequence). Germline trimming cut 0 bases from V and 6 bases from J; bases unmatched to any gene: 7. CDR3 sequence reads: CSARERQGAMNGYTF. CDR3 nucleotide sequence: TGCAGTGCTAGAGAGAGACAGGGGGCGATGAATGGCTACACCTTC.

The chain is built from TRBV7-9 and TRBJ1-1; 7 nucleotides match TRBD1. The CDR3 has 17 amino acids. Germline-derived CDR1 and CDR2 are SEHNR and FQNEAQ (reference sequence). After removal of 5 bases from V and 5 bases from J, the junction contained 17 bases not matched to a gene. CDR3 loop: CASSPMGTQGPGTEAFF. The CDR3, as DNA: TGTGCCAGCAGCCCAATGGGAACACAGGGGCCGGGTACTGAAGCTTTCTTT. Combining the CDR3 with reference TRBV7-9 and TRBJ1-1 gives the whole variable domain DTGVSQNPRHKITKRGQNVTFRCDPISEHNRLYWYRQTLGQGPEFLTYFQNEAQLEKSRLLSDRFSAERPKGSFSTLEIQRTEQGDSAMYLCASSPMGTQGPGTEAFFGQGTRLTVV.

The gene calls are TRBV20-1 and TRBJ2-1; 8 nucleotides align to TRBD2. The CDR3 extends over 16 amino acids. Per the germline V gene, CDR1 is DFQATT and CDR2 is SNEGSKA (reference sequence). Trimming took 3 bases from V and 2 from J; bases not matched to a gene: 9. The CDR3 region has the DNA TGCAGTGCTAGTAGGCCTTTGCGGGGGGCCTACAATGAGCAGTTCTTC. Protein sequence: CSASRPLRGAYNEQFF.

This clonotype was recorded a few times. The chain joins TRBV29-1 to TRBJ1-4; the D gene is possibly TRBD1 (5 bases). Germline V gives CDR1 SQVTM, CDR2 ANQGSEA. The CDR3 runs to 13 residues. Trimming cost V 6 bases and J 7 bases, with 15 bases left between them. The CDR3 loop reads CSVPGRGGEKLFF. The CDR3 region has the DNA TGCAGCGTCCCGGGACGGGGAGGTGAAAAACTGTTTTTT.

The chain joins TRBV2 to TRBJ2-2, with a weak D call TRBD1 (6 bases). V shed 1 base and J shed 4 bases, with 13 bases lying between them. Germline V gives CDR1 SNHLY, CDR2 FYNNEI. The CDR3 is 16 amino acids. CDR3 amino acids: CASSEEIGGPTGELFF. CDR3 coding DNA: TGTGCCAGCAGTGAAGAAATAGGGGGACCCACCGGGGAGCTGTTTTTT.

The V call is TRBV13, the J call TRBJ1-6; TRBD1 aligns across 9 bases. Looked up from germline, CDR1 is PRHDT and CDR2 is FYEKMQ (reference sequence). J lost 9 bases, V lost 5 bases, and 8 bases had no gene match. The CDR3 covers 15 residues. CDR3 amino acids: CASSEGQGVGSPLHF. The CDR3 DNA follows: TGTGCCAGCAGCGAGGGACAGGGTGTGGGTTCACCCCTCCACTTT.

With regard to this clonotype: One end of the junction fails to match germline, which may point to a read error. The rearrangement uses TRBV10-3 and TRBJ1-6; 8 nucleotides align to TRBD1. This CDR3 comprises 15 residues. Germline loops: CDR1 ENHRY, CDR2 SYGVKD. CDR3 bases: TGTGCCATCAGTGAGGTGGACAGGGTTGAGTCACCCATCCACTTT. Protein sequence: CAISEVDRVESPIHF.

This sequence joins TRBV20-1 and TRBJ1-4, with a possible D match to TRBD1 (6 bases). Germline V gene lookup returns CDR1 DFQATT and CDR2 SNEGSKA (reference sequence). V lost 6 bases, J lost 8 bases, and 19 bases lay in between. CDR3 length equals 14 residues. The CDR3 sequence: CSASTTGPGEKLFF. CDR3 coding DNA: TGCAGTGCCTCCACGACAGGACCTGGGGAAAAACTGTTTTTT.

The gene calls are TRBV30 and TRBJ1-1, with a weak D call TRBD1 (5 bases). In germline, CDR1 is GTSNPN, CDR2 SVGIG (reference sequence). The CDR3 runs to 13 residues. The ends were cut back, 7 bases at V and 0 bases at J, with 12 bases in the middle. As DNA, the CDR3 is TGTGCCTACCGGGACGGCATGAACACTGAAGCTTTCTTT. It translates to CAYRDGMNTEAFF.

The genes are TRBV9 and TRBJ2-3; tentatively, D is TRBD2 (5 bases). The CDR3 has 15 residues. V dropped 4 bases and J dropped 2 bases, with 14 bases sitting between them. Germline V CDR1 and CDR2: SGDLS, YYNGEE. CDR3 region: CASSYGPGVTDTQYF. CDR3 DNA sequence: TGTGCCAGCAGCTACGGGCCCGGGGTCACAGATACGCAGTATTTT.

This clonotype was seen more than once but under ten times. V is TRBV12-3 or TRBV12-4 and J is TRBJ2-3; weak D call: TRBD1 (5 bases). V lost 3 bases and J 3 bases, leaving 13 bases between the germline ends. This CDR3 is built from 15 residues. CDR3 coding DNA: TGTGCCAGCAGTTTTTTGGGGCGAACAACAGATACGCAGTATTTT. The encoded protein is CASSFLGRTTDTQYF.